Shown below are 24 T cell receptor beta chains from a single sample sequenced in a study of blood T cell repertoires in COVID-19. Produced via immunoSEQ multiplex PCR; TCRdb's table is partial and in-frame only. The table has approximately 500,000 clones, roughly 89% seen once. The sequencing sample was made of peripheral blood. The receptors originated from a woman in her forties or fifties with COVID-19, enrolled during active disease.

This clone showed up just once. This chain joins TRBV11-1 and TRBJ1-2, with 8 bases aligning to TRBD1. The trim removed 6 bases at V and 0 bases at J, leaving 9 bases unmatched. Germline CDR1 reads SGHAT; CDR2 reads FQDESV (reference sequence). This CDR3 comprises 16 residues. CDR3 coding DNA: TGTGCCAGCAGTTCACTAGGGACAGGAGCTAACTATGGCTACACCTTC. Its translation is CASSSLGTGANYGYTF.

This chain links TRBV6-5 with TRBJ1-3, with D perhaps matching TRBD1 (6 bases). V shed 7 bases and J shed 1 base, with 14 bases lying between them. Germline V gene data show CDR1 as MNHEY and CDR2 as SVGAGI. The CDR3 is made up of 15 amino acids. The CDR3 sequence: CASTRSRGSGNTIYF. The CDR3 DNA reads as TGTGCCAGCACCCGCTCTAGGGGGTCTGGAAACACCATATATTTT.

The rearrangement uses TRBV9 and TRBJ2-7; TRBD1 matches at 7 bases. V shed 2 bases and J 6 bases; nucleotides not matched to a gene: 8. CDR3 length: 14 amino acids. Germline V lookup: CDR1 SGDLS, CDR2 YYNGEE. CDR3 region: CASSVSTGSLEQYF. For the CDR3, the DNA is TGTGCCAGCAGCGTGTCGACAGGGTCTCTCGAGCAGTACTTC.

The genes are TRBV5-1 and TRBJ1-4; the D gene is possibly TRBD1 (5 bases). Between the trimmed V and J ends, which lost 0 bases and 7 bases, there was a span of 10 bases. This CDR3 is built from 14 residues. Germline values: CDR1 SGHRS, CDR2 YFSETQ. In nucleotides, the CDR3 is TGCGCCAGCAGCTTGGAACAGGAAAGTGAAAAACTGTTTTTT. Translation: CASSLEQESEKLFF. Combining the CDR3 with reference TRBV5-1 and TRBJ1-4 gives the whole variable domain KAGVTQTPRYLIKTRGQQVTLSCSPISGHRSVSWYQQTPGQGLQFLFEYFSETQRNKGNFPGRFSGRQFSNSRSEMNVSTLELGDSALYLCASSLEQESEKLFFGSGTQLSVL.

The chain couples TRBV2 to TRBJ2-3; D gene uncertain. The CDR3 is 11 amino acids. Germline-derived CDR1 and CDR2 are SNHLY and FYNNEI. V shed 2 bases and J shed 5 bases, with 2 bases lying between them. CDR3 sequence: CASSELDTQYF. Written as DNA, the CDR3 is TGTGCCAGCAGTGAACTAGATACGCAGTATTTT.

The chain links TRBV11-3 to TRBJ2-1; weak D call: TRBD2 (7 bases). V was clipped by 4 bases and J by 8 bases, with 21 bases between them. CDR3 length: 16 residues. In germline, CDR1 is SGHNT, CDR2 YENEEA. CDR3 coding DNA: TGTGCCAGCAGCTCCGGATGGCGGGGGCTTTTGGATGAGCAGTTCTTC. It codes for CASSSGWRGLLDEQFF.

The chain joins TRBV9 to TRBJ1-2; D call uncertain. V was shortened by 3 bases and J by 8 bases, with 23 bases between the two germline ends. Looked up from germline, CDR1 is SGDLS and CDR2 is YYNGEE. The CDR3 runs 16 residues. The chain's CDR3 is CASSAGGSWAREGYTF. CDR3 DNA sequence: TGTGCCAGCAGCGCCGGTGGGTCGTGGGCCCGAGAAGGCTACACCTTC. Together with reference TRBV9 and TRBJ1-2, the CDR3 gives the full variable domain: DSGVTQTPKHLITATGQRVTLRCSPRSGDLSVYWYQQSLDQGLQFLIQYYNGEERAKGNILERFSAQQFPDLHSELNLSSLELGDSALYFCASSAGGSWAREGYTFGSGTRLTVV.

The CDR3 protein is CATSDVGQGAHEQFF. The CDR3 nucleotides are TGTGCCACCAGTGATGTGGGACAGGGGGCCCATGAGCAGTTCTTC. The V and J genes are TRBV24-1 and TRBJ2-1; 12 bases line up with TRBD1. The length of the CDR3 is 15 residues. CDR1 and CDR2 (germline): KGHDR, SFDVKD. Trimming cost V 3 bases and J 8 bases; bases outside gene matches: 4.

This clone was recorded only once. Here the CDR3 DNA reads TGTGCCAGCAGCCTGACTGGGAGCTATGGCTACACCTTC. It yields the protein CASSLTGSYGYTF. The chain uses TRBV11-1 and TRBJ1-2; D gene ambiguous. The CDR3 is made up of 13 amino acids. Germline V gene data show CDR1 as SGHAT and CDR2 as FQDESV (reference sequence). V was clipped by 5 bases and J by 4 bases, with 11 bases between them.

This rearrangement joins TRBV12-3 or TRBV12-4 to TRBJ1-5; D remains unclear. The CDR3 has 13 amino acids. V gave up 4 bases and J gave up 0 bases, with 4 bases separating them. The CDR3 loop is CASSSHSNQPQHF. The CDR3 nucleotides are TGTGCCAGCAGTTCACATAGCAATCAGCCCCAGCATTTT.

This clone has just a few counts. V usage is TRBV30 and J usage is TRBJ1-1, with D uncertain. Germline lookup yields CDR1 GTSNPN and CDR2 SVGIG (reference sequence). Between the trimmed V and J ends, which lost 3 bases and 2 bases, there was a span of 7 bases. The CDR3 is 12 amino acids. DNA of the CDR3: TGTGCCTGGAGGCCAGGTAACACTGAAGCTTTCTTT. As protein: CAWRPGNTEAFF.

The genes are TRBV11-2 and TRBJ2-7, with D maybe TRBD2 (6 bases). The germline gives CDR1 SGHAT, CDR2 FQNNGV. The CDR3 contains 15 residues. Trimming took off 3 bases at V and 2 bases at J, with 14 bases between the two ends. For the CDR3, the DNA is TGTGCCAGCAGCTTGTATGGAGGGGACCCCTACGAGCAGTACTTC. Protein product: CASSLYGGDPYEQYF.

The CDR3, as DNA: TGTGCCAGCAGTGAAGGGGGACAGTATAGTCAGCCCCAGCATTTT. It specifies CASSEGGQYSQPQHF. The rearrangement uses TRBV6-1 and TRBJ1-5; 7 nucleotides match TRBD1. Germline assignment: CDR1 MNHNS and CDR2 SASEGT. V lost 1 base to trimming and J lost 6 bases; unmatched junction nucleotides: 6. The CDR3 consists of 15 residues.

This chain connects TRBV9 to TRBJ1-6; maybe TRBD1 (6 bases). V lost 2 bases, J lost 0 bases, and 12 bases lay in between. This CDR3 has 17 residues. The germline V gene encodes CDR1 SGDLS and CDR2 YYNGEE. The CDR3, as DNA: TGTGCCAGCAGCGTCGGACAGTTTAGCTCCTATAATTCACCCCTCCACTTT. It translates to CASSVGQFSSYNSPLHF.

The chain has TRBV9 and TRBJ2-6, with 8 positions matching TRBD1. The CDR3 totals 17 residues. Germline CDR1 reads SGDLS; CDR2 reads YYNGEE. Trimming at V came to 5 bases and at J to 0 bases, leaving 7 bases not matched to a gene. CDR3 coding DNA: TGTGCCAGCAGTCTAGGGACAGGCTTCTCTGGGGCCAACGTCCTGACTTTC. Its protein is CASSLGTGFSGANVLTF.

The J gene is TRBJ2-1, the V gene TRBV4-2; 8 bases fit TRBD2. Germline V gene data show CDR1 as LGHNA and CDR2 as YNFKEQ. The V and J ends lost 0 bases and 4 bases, in that order; junction bases with no gene match: 8. The CDR3 covers 17 residues. The CDR3 region has the DNA TGTGCCAGCAGCCAAGATCCCGTGGGCGGGGGGTACAATGAGCAGTTCTTC. Protein sequence: CASSQDPVGGGYNEQFF.

The chain uses TRBV6-5 and TRBJ1-1; D is ambiguous. This CDR3 has 13 amino acids. Per germline, CDR1 MNHEY and CDR2 SVGAGI. The V end lost 4 bases, the J end lost 0 bases, and 6 bases lay between the germline ends. The CDR3 DNA reads TGTGCCAGCAGTTCCGACATGAACACTGAAGCTTTCTTT. It yields the protein CASSSDMNTEAFF.

This chain joins TRBV5-8 and TRBJ2-3; 9 bases agree with TRBD1. CDR1 is SGHTS, CDR2 YDEGEE, per germline. CDR3 size: 16 residues. V was pared by 2 bases and J by 1 base, with 5 bases of the junction left unmatched. This CDR3 is CASSLGQGWGTDTQYF. CDR3 nucleotides: TGTGCCAGCAGCTTAGGACAGGGGTGGGGCACAGATACGCAGTATTTT.

The genes are TRBV7-2 and TRBJ2-3; maybe TRBD2 (6 bases). Germline V gene sequence: CDR1 SGHTA, CDR2 FQGNSA. V lost 1 base, J lost 2 bases, and 10 bases lay in between. The CDR3 has 15 residues. The CDR3 loop reads CASSLGGVTTDTQYF. CDR3 nucleotide sequence: TGTGCCAGCAGCTTAGGCGGGGTCACCACAGATACGCAGTATTTT.

The chain combines TRBV10-2 with TRBJ2-5, with 8 bases matching TRBD1. Germline values: CDR1 WSHSY, CDR2 SAAADI. V lost 6 bases and J lost 5; bases outside the gene matches: 5. This CDR3 region has 13 residues. For the CDR3, the DNA is TGCGCCAGCAGCCAGGGGGCGAGGGAGACCCAGTACTTC. Translated: CASSQGARETQYF.

The chain couples TRBV7-7 to TRBJ1-4; TRBD1 aligns across 9 bases. This CDR3 contains 15 residues. Per the germline V gene, CDR1 is SSHAT and CDR2 is FNYEAQ (reference sequence). Trimming at V came to 3 bases and at J to 5 bases, leaving 4 bases not matched to a gene. Written as DNA, the CDR3 is TGTGCCAGCAGCTTGGGGGGGACAGGGAATGAAAAACTGTTTTTT. It yields the protein CASSLGGTGNEKLFF.

This rearrangement joins TRBV5-1 to TRBJ2-3; D is unresolved. Trimming shortened V by 0 bases and J by 3 bases, and 11 bases separated the two germline ends. The CDR3 is 15 amino acids. Germline values: CDR1 SGHRS, CDR2 YFSETQ. The CDR3 region is CASSLGYEATDTQYF. The CDR3 coding sequence is TGCGCCAGCAGCTTGGGGTACGAAGCGACAGATACGCAGTATTTT.

The genes are TRBV11-2 and TRBJ1-2; D might be TRBD1 (6 bases). The CDR3 runs to 14 residues. CDR1 and CDR2 (germline): SGHAT, FQNNGV. The germline V and J ends were trimmed by 3 bases and 0 bases, with 8 bases remaining between them. In DNA form, the CDR3 reads TGTGCCAGCAGCTTGGGGGCGACTAACTATGGCTACACCTTC. This translates into CASSLGATNYGYTF.

The chain carries TRBV5-1 and TRBJ2-7; tentative D call: TRBD1 (5 bases). V dropped 0 bases and J dropped 0 bases, with 10 bases sitting between them. CDR1 is SGHRS and CDR2 is YFSETQ in the germline V gene. The CDR3 totals 15 residues. The CDR3 loop reads CASSLVDRASYEQYF. The CDR3 DNA sequence: TGCGCCAGCAGCTTGGTAGACAGAGCCTCCTACGAGCAGTACTTC.